A single sample is the source of the 24 T cell receptor beta chains below, sequenced in a study of blood T cell repertoires in COVID-19. Measured with immunoSEQ multiplex PCR; TCRdb has only the in-frame clones, and not every one. The table lists a few hundred thousand clones, over 80% of them singletons. The sequencing input was peripheral blood. Receptors originate from a woman between 70 and 85 years old with COVID-19, enrolled during active disease.

The chain couples TRBV5-8 to TRBJ2-1; 8 bases are shared with TRBD1. This CDR3 is 17 amino acids long. J was trimmed by 5 bases and V by 4 bases; bases with no gene match: 14. Germline CDR1 reads SGHTS; CDR2 reads YDEGEE. The CDR3 DNA sequence: TGTGCCAGCAGCATTACGACAGGGGTCATATCCGACAATGAGCAGTTCTTC. Translated, it gives CASSITTGVISDNEQFF.

The CDR3 sequence: CASSADSGSSYEQYF. CDR3 DNA: TGTGCCAGTAGTGCGGATAGCGGGAGCTCCTACGAGCAGTACTTC. The gene calls are TRBV19 and TRBJ2-7, with 9 bases lining up with TRBD2. The germline gives CDR1 LNHDA, CDR2 SQIVND (reference sequence). V dropped 5 bases and J dropped 0; count of bases not matched to a gene: 5. There are 15 residues in the CDR3. Drawing the rest from reference TRBV19 and TRBJ2-7, the complete variable domain is DGGITQSPKYLFRKEGQNVTLSCEQNLNHDAMYWYRQDPGQGLRLIYYSQIVNDFQKGDIAEGYSVSREKKESFPLTVTSAQKNPTAFYLCASSADSGSSYEQYFGPGTRLTVT.

The chain has TRBV7-3 and TRBJ2-3; weak D call: TRBD1 (6 bases). The CDR3 contains 16 residues. The ends were cut back, 5 bases at V and 3 bases at J, with 18 bases in the middle. CDR1 is SGHTA and CDR2 is FQGTGA in the germline V gene. Here the CDR3 DNA reads TGTGCCAGCAGCAAGATACCCAGGGGTTCGACAGATACGCAGTATTTT. This gives the protein CASSKIPRGSTDTQYF.

The chain links TRBV6-5 to TRBJ2-7; 8 nucleotides line up with TRBD1. Germline values: CDR1 MNHEY, CDR2 SVGAGI. Trimming at V came to 11 bases and at J to 6 bases, leaving 15 bases not matched to a gene. CDR3 size: 14 residues. The CDR3 DNA reads as TGTGCCGCCCAGGAGGGACAGGCATACGGCGAGCAGTACTTC. Translated: CAAQEGQAYGEQYF.

The chain couples TRBV7-9 to TRBJ2-3; unclear D gene. This CDR3 is 15 amino acids long. The germline V gene encodes CDR1 SEHNR and CDR2 FQNEAQ (reference sequence). Trimming removed 5 bases from V and 2 bases from J, with 14 bases in between. In DNA form, the CDR3 reads TGTGCCAGCAGCCCTACCTCCGGTCTCACAGATACGCAGTATTTT. Amino acids: CASSPTSGLTDTQYF.

The chain is built from TRBV2 and TRBJ1-1; D uncertain. The length of the CDR3 is 13 residues. Germline V CDR1 and CDR2: SNHLY, FYNNEI. Trimming took 4 bases from V and 5 from J, leaving 11 bases between them. The CDR3 nucleotides read TGTGCCAGCAGTGGCCAGGTTATTACTGAAGCTTTCTTT. Amino acid sequence: CASSGQVITEAFF. Full variable domain (rest looked up from reference TRBV2 and TRBJ1-1): EPEVTQTPSHQVTQMGQEVILRCVPISNHLYFYWYRQILGQKVEFLVSFYNNEISEKSEIFDDQFSVERPDGSNFTLKIRSTKLEDSAMYFCASSGQVITEAFFGQGTRLTVV.

This clone has more than one count but fewer than ten. Other DNA variants within this sample encode the same CDR3. This chain links TRBV19 with TRBJ2-6; 7 nucleotides agree with TRBD1. The V gene's germline CDR1 is LNHDA and CDR2 SQIVND (reference sequence). This CDR3 spans 15 amino acids. Trimming removed 4 bases from V and 0 bases from J; junction bases left unmatched: 0. CDR3 amino acids: CASSRDSSGANVLTF. CDR3 coding DNA: TGTGCCAGTAGTAGGGACAGCTCTGGGGCCAACGTCCTGACTTTC.

There are a few counts of this clone. The V and J genes are TRBV6-6 and TRBJ2-5; TRBD1 matches at 7 bases. The CDR3 loop spans 15 amino acids. Germline loops: CDR1 MNHNY, CDR2 SVGAGI (reference sequence). Losses at the gene ends were 7 bases for V and 1 base for J; bases not matched to a gene: 9. CDR3 nucleotide sequence: TGTGCCAGCACTTCGACAGGGCGCCTCCAAGAGACCCAGTACTTC. Translating it yields CASTSTGRLQETQYF.

J is TRBJ1-3 and V is TRBV9, with D possibly matching TRBD1 (5 bases). From germline, CDR1 is SGDLS and CDR2 YYNGEE. Deletions cut 3 bases from V and 0 bases from J, with 16 bases between. CDR3 size: 17 residues. The DNA for the CDR3 is TGTGCCAGCAGCGCCGGGGGTGGGGCCGACTCTGGAAACACCATATATTTT. Translating it yields CASSAGGGADSGNTIYF.

The chain uses TRBV10-3 and TRBJ2-7; D possibly corresponds to TRBD1 (6 bases). Germline V CDR1 and CDR2: ENHRY, SYGVKD. The V end was cut by 6 bases, the J end by 4 bases, with 16 bases between. The CDR3 loop spans 14 amino acids. CDR3 sequence: CAISLQGFSYEQYF. As DNA, the CDR3 is TGTGCCATCAGCTTACAGGGTTTTTCTTACGAGCAGTACTTC.

The J gene is TRBJ2-2, the V gene TRBV5-4; D not resolved. V gave up 3 bases and J gave up 0 bases, with 9 bases separating them. Germline V gives CDR1 SGHNT, CDR2 YYREEE (reference sequence). The CDR3 has 15 amino acids. The CDR3 reads CASSSIVANTGELFF. CDR3 sequence (DNA): TGTGCCAGCAGCTCCATCGTAGCGAACACCGGGGAGCTGTTTTTT.

This chain connects TRBV14 to TRBJ1-1; 7 nucleotides align to TRBD1. V lost 4 bases to trimming and J lost 7 bases; unmatched junction nucleotides: 3. The CDR3 extends over 12 amino acids. From germline, CDR1 is SGHDN and CDR2 FVKESK. The CDR3 sequence: CASSRDSFEAFF. CDR3 nucleotides: TGTGCCAGCAGCCGGGACAGCTTTGAAGCTTTCTTT.

V gene TRBV2 combines with J gene TRBJ2-5; 9 nucleotides align to TRBD1. Germline CDR1 and CDR2: SNHLY and FYNNEI. This CDR3 contains 13 residues. V trimming: 5 bases; J trimming: 4 bases; junction bases outside the gene matches: 2. The CDR3 is CASSTTGGETQYF. The DNA for the CDR3 is TGTGCCAGCAGTACGACAGGGGGAGAGACCCAGTACTTC.

The chain employs TRBV10-1 and TRBJ1-3, with 9 bases lining up with TRBD1. Per germline, CDR1 WNHNN and CDR2 SYGVQD (reference sequence). J gave up 4 bases and V 9 bases, and 4 bases lay outside the gene matches. CDR3 length: 13 residues. CDR3 sequence reads: CARGTGWGNTIYF. For the CDR3, the DNA is TGCGCCAGGGGGACAGGGTGGGGAAACACCATATATTTT.

This chain connects TRBV28 to TRBJ2-5; TRBD2 aligns across 8 bases. In germline, CDR1 is MDHEN, CDR2 SYDVKM. V was clipped by 2 bases and J by 6 bases; unmatched bases: 8. CDR3 size: 15 residues. CDR3 nucleotides: TGTGCCAGCAGTTTAGGGCTAGCGGGCACAAAGACCCAGTACTTC. This translates into CASSLGLAGTKTQYF.

This clone was recorded once. The rearrangement joins TRBV7-2 to TRBJ1-3; 8 bases match TRBD1. The CDR3 runs to 15 residues. J gave up 2 bases and V 5 bases, and 5 bases lay outside the gene matches. Germline CDR1 SGHTA, CDR2 FQGNSA. The chain's CDR3 is CASSTSQGAGNTIYF. As DNA, the CDR3 is TGTGCCAGCAGCACCTCACAGGGGGCTGGAAACACCATATATTTT.

Only one count was recorded for this clone. The chain recombines TRBV7-2 with TRBJ2-5, with TRBD1 identical over 9 bases. CDR3 length equals 14 residues. Per germline, CDR1 SGHTA and CDR2 FQGNSA. J lost 5 bases, V lost 5 bases, and 6 bases had no gene match. CDR3 protein: CASSVRTGVETQYF. The DNA of the CDR3 is TGTGCCAGCAGCGTCCGGACAGGGGTTGAGACCCAGTACTTC.

The chain carries TRBV9 and TRBJ2-3, with D possibly TRBD1 on 5 matching bases. Germline V gene sequence: CDR1 SGDLS, CDR2 YYNGEE. CDR3 length: 20 residues. V shed 4 bases and J shed 2 bases, with 29 bases lying between them. The CDR3 reads CASSPLKAAGPAFFTDTQYF. The CDR3 DNA is TGTGCCAGCAGCCCACTTAAGGCGGCAGGGCCGGCGTTCTTCACAGATACGCAGTATTTT.

The chain couples TRBV7-3 to TRBJ2-7; 9 bases are shared with TRBD2. The CDR3 extends over 16 amino acids. The germline gives CDR1 SGHTA, CDR2 FQGTGA. Trimming removed 4 bases from V and 5 bases from J; junction bases left unmatched: 12. The CDR3 protein is CASSSRSAGGIHEQYF. CDR3 nucleotide sequence: TGTGCCAGCAGCTCCCGTTCGGCGGGAGGGATCCACGAGCAGTACTTC.

The chain uses TRBV19 and TRBJ1-1; D is ambiguous. This CDR3 has 15 amino acids. The V end lost 7 bases, the J end lost 0 bases, and 15 bases lay between the germline ends. The V gene's germline CDR1 is LNHDA and CDR2 SQIVND (reference sequence). The CDR3 coding sequence is TGTGCCAGTAATTCCAGACGACTTTTGAACACTGAAGCTTTCTTT. Protein product: CASNSRRLLNTEAFF.

The chain uses TRBV19 and TRBJ1-5; 7 nucleotides line up with TRBD1. The CDR3 has 14 residues. V trimming: 6 bases; J trimming: 6 bases; junction bases outside the gene matches: 8. Looked up from germline, CDR1 is LNHDA and CDR2 is SQIVND (reference sequence). The CDR3 spells CASRAHQGGQPQHF. The CDR3, as DNA: TGTGCCAGTAGGGCCCACCAGGGGGGTCAGCCCCAGCATTTT.

The chain is built from TRBV2 and TRBJ1-5, with TRBD1 identical over 11 bases. Germline assignment: CDR1 SNHLY and CDR2 FYNNEI. There are 14 residues in the CDR3. Unmatched junction bases numbered 2, after V lost 6 bases and J lost 4 bases. The CDR3: CASSGQGANQPQHF. CDR3 DNA sequence: TGTGCCAGCAGCGGACAGGGGGCAAATCAGCCCCAGCATTTT.

This clone was counted a few times. V usage is TRBV5-1 and J usage is TRBJ1-2, with no clear D. The length of the CDR3 is 12 residues. The V end lost 0 bases, the J end lost 6 bases, and 6 bases lay between the germline ends. Germline V gene sequence: CDR1 SGHRS, CDR2 YFSETQ. In DNA, the CDR3 is TGCGCCAGCAGCTTGGGTTCTGATGGCTACACCTTC. It encodes CASSLGSDGYTF.

The gene calls are TRBV5-1 and TRBJ1-2; TRBD1 agrees at 7 bases. Germline values: CDR1 SGHRS, CDR2 YFSETQ. The CDR3 runs 14 residues. Trimming cost V 1 base and J 7 bases; bases outside gene matches: 7. This chain's CDR3 is CASSLSRGLGGYTF. The CDR3 nucleotides are TGCGCCAGCAGCTTGAGCAGGGGGTTAGGTGGCTACACCTTC.